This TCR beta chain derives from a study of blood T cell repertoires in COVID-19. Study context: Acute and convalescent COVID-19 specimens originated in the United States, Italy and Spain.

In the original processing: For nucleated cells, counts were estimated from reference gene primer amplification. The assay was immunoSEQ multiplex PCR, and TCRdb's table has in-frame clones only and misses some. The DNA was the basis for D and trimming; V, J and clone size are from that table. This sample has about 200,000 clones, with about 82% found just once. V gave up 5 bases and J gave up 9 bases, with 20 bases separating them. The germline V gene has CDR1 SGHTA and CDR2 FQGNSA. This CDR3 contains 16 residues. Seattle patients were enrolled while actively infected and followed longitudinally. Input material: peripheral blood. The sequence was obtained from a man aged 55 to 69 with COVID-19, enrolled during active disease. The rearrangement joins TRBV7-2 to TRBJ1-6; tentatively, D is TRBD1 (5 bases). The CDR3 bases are TGTGCCAGCAGCCCCCGACAGCCTAGTGGGGTTTCACCCCTCCACTTT. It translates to CASSPRQPSGVSPLHF.